What follows is one TCR beta chain and its context. Antigen specificity is unknown. The CDR3 covers 14 residues. V was pared by 7 bases and J by 2 bases, with 5 bases of the junction left unmatched. The V gene's germline CDR1 is SGHTA and CDR2 FQGNSA. The record originates from a study of cytomegalovirus exposure and HLA in healthy donors. Broader study findings: Three chains tied to CMV proved CMV antigen-specific in vitro. In a later analysis, across HLA loci, associated TCR counts were highest for DRB1, lowest for HLA-C. Common viral pathogens (according to a later analysis) appeared linked to several of the most significant clusters.

The study ran its PCR with 60 Vbeta and 13 Jbeta primers. Profiled with immunoSEQ multiplex PCR; TCRdb holds only in-frame clones, not every one. The sample carries about 150,000 clones, 80% recorded once. The sample was PBMCs. The chain couples TRBV7-2 to TRBJ2-1, with TRBD2 matching over 7 bases. This receptor was identified in a woman aged 45-60 years in good health and CMV-seropositive. DNA of the CDR3: TGTGCCAGCACCCACGGGGGGACCTACAATGAGCAGTTCTTC. The encoded protein is CASTHGGTYNEQFF.